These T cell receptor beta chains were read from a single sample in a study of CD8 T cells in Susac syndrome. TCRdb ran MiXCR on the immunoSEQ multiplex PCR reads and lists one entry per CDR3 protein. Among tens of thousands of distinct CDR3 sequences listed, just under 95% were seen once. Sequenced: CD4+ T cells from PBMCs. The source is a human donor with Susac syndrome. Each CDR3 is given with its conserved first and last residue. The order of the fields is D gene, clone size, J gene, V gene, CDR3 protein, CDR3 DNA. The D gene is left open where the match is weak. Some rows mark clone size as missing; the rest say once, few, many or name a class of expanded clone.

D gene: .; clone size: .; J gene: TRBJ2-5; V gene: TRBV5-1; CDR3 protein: CASSGGDYQETQYF; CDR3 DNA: TGCGCCAGCAGCGGTGGGGACTACCAAGAGACCCAGTACTTC
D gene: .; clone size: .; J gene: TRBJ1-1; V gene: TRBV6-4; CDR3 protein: CASSDGRGNTEAFF; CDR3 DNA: TGTGCCAGCAGTGACGGCCGGGGGAACACTGAAGCTTTCTTT
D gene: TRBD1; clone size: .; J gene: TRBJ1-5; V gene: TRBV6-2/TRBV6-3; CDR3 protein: CASSRDSKVPNQPQHF; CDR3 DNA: TGTGCCAGCAGTAGGGACAGCAAGGTACCGAATCAGCCCCAGCATTTT
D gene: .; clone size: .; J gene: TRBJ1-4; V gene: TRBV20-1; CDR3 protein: CSARDVATNEKLFF; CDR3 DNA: TGCAGTGCTAGAGATGTTGCAACTAATGAAAAACTGTTTTTT
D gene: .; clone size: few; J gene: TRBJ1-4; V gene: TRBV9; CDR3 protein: CASSRTNEKLFF; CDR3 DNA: TGTGCCAGCAGCCGCACTAATGAAAAACTGTTTTTT
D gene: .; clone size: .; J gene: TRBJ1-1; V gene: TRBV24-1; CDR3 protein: CATSDFLGTEAFF; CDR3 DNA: TGTGCCACCAGTGATTTTTTAGGGACTGAAGCTTTCTTT
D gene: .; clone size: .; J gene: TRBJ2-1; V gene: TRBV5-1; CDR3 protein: CASSPVRQNNEQFF; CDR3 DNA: TGCGCCAGCAGCCCAGTTCGACAGAACAATGAGCAGTTCTTC
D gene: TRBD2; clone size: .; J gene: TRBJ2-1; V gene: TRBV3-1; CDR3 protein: CASSRTSGENEQFF; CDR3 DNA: TGTGCCAGCAGCCGCACTAGCGGGGAAAATGAGCAGTTCTTC
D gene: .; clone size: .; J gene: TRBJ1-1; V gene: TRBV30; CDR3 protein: CAGLRVAGRHVF; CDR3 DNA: TGTGCCGGCCTCAGGGTAGCGGGGAGGCACGTCTTT
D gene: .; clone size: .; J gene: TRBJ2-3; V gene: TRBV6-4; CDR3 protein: CASSVDSTSTDTQYF; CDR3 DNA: TGTGCCAGCAGTGTAGACTCAACTAGCACAGATACGCAGTATTTT
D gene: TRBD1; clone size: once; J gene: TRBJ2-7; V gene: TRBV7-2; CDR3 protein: CASSLGGQHYEQYF; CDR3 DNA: TGTGCCAGCAGCTTAGGGGGACAGCACTACGAGCAGTACTTC
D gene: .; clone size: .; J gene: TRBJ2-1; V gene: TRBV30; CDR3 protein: CAWGAGFIEFF; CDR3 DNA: TGTGCCTGGGGCGCGGGTTTTATTGAGTTCTTC
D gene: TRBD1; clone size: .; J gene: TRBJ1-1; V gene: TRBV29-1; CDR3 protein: CSGLQGVTEAFF; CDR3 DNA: TGCAGCGGTCTACAGGGGGTCACTGAAGCTTTCTTT
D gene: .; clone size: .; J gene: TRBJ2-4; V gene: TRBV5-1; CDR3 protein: CANRVWNIQYF; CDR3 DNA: TGCGCCAACCGGGTCTGGAACATTCAGTACTTC
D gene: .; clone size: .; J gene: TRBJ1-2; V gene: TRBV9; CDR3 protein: CASSVEGNGYTF; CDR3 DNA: TGTGCCAGCAGCGTAGAGGGGAATGGCTACACCTTC
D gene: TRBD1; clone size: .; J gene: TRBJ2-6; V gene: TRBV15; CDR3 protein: CATLRRGQVGANVLTF; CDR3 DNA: TGTGCCACCCTACGCAGGGGACAGGTGGGGGCCAACGTCCTGACTTTC
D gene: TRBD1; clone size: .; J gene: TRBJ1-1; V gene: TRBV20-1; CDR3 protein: CSAANIPGQGVAFF; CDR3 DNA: TGCAGTGCCGCGAATATTCCGGGACAGGGTGTAGCTTTCTTT
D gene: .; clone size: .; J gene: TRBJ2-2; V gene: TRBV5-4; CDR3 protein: CASSPAGTDVTGELFF; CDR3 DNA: TGTGCCAGCAGCCCAGCCGGGACGGATGTCACCGGGGAGCTGTTTTTT
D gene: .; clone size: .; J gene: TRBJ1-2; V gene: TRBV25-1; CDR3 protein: CASSRQFYGYTF; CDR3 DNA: TGTGCCAGCAGTCGACAGTTCTATGGCTACACCTTC
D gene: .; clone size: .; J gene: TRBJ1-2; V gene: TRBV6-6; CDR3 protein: CASTEGGNGYTF; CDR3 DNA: TGTGCCAGCACCGAGGGGGGGAATGGCTACACCTTC
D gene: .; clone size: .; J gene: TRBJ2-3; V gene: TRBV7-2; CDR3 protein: CASSSTRADTQYF; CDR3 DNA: TGTGCCAGCAGCTCGACTAGAGCAGATACGCAGTATTTT
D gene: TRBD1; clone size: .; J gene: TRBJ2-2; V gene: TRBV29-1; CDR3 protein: CSVRGLRDTGELFF; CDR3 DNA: TGCAGCGTGAGGGGGCTCCGGGACACCGGGGAGCTGTTTTTT
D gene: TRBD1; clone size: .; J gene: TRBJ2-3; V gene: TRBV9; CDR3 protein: CASSVSGGSTDTQYF; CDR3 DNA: TGTGCCAGCAGCGTATCAGGGGGCAGCACAGATACGCAGTATTTT
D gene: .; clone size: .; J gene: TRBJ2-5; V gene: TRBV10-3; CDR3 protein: CAINRGAEETQYF; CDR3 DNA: TGTGCCATCAACCGGGGAGCCGAAGAGACCCAGTACTTC
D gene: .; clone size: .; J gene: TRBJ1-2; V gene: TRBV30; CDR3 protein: CAWSKEEANYGYTF; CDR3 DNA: TGTGCCTGGAGTAAGGAAGAGGCTAACTATGGCTACACCTTC
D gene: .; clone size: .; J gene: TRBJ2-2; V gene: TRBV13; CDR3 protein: CASSLRTHNTGELFF; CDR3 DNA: TGTGCCAGCAGCTTAAGGACCCACAACACCGGGGAGCTGTTTTTT
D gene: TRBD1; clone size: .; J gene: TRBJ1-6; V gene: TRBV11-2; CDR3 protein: CASRYGTGNSPLHF; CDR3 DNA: TGTGCCAGCAGGTACGGGACAGGGAATTCACCCCTCCATTTT
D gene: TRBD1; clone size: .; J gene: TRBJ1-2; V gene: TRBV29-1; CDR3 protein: CSVYGQGSGNYGYTF; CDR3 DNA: TGCAGCGTCTATGGACAGGGAAGTGGCAACTATGGCTACACCTTC
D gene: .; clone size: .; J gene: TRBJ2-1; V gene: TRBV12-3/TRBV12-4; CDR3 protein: CASSFSSYNEQFF; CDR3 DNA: TGTGCCAGCAGTTTTTCCTCCTACAATGAGCAGTTCTTC
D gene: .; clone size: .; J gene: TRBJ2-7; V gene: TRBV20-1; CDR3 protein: CSAPRNLIEEQYF; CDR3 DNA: TGCAGTGCTCCGAGGAACCTCATAGAAGAGCAGTACTTC
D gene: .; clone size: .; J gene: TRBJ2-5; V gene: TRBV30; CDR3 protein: CAWSVLSLASYF; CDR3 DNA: TGTGCCTGGAGTGTACTATCGCTAGCCTCGTACTTC
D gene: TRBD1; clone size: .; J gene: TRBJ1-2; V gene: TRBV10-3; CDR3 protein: CAISLADRGNGYTF; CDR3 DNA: TGTGCCATCAGTCTTGCCGACAGGGGTAACGGCTACACCTTC
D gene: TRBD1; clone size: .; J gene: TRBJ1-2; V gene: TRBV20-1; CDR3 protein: CSAREQGAYYGYTF; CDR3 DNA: TGCAGTGCTAGGGAACAGGGGGCTTACTATGGCTACACCTTC
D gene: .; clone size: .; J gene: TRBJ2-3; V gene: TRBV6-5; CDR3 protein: CASRMGVAADTQYF; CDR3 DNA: TGTGCCAGCAGAATGGGGGTTGCGGCAGATACGCAGTATTTT
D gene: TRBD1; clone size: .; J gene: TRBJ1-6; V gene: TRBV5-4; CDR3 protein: CASSLGDRDSPLHF; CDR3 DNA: TGTGCCAGCAGCTTGGGGGACAGGGACTCACCCCTCCACTTT
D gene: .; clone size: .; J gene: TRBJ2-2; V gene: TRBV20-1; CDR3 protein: CSARSSVGSAGELFF; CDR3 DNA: TGCAGTGCTAGGTCATCAGTGGGGTCGGCCGGGGAGCTGTTTTTT
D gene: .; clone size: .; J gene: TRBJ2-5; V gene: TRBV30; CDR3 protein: CAWEVVETQYF; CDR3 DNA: TGTGCCTGGGAAGTGGTAGAGACCCAGTACTTC
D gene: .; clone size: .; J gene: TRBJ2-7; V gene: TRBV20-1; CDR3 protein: CSARPSSAYEQYF; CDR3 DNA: TGCAGTGCTAGACCCTCTAGCGCCTACGAGCAGTACTTC